The 23 T cell receptor beta chains below come from one sample, sequenced in a study of spatial heterogeneity in lung cancer. Time point: blood at routine non-recurrence follow-up after resection. The authors sequenced whole RNA from tumor, nontumor lung or frozen PBMC without sorting. TCRdb independently ran MiXCR on the 5' RACE reads; one entry per CDR3 protein. The sample records around 110,000 distinct CDR3 sequences, 9% to 15% being singletons. The sequencing used PBMCs, collected at follow-up. These receptors all stem from a male donor with early-stage non-small cell lung cancer.

This clonotype has at least ten counts. The chain couples TRBV5-1 to TRBJ2-7, with D tentatively TRBD1 (6 bases). CDR1 is SGHRS and CDR2 is YFSETQ in the germline V gene. This CDR3 is 13 amino acids long. V was pared by 4 bases and J by 4 bases, with 12 bases between. CDR3 region: CASSRGGPYEQYF. DNA of the CDR3: TGCGCCAGCAGCCGAGGGGGACCTTACGAGCAGTACTTC. Filled out from reference TRBV5-1 and TRBJ2-7, the complete variable domain reads KAGVTQTPRYLIKTRGQQVTLSCSPISGHRSVSWYQQTPGQGLQFLFEYFSETQRNKGNFPGRFSGRQFSNSRSEMNVSTLELGDSALYLCASSRGGPYEQYFGPGTRLTVT.

The chain links TRBV4-1 to TRBJ2-3; TRBD1 agrees at 12 bases. CDR1 MGHRA and CDR2 YSYEKL come from the germline V gene. CDR3 size: 17 residues. The V and J ends lost 0 bases and 5 bases, in that order; junction bases with no gene match: 6. The CDR3 DNA is TGCGCCAGCAGCCAAGACGGGACAGGGGGCGGTGGAGATACGCAGTATTTT. Translating gives CASSQDGTGGGGDTQYF.

This clonotype was counted ten times or more. The rearrangement uses TRBV6-1 and TRBJ1-5; the D is unclear. Between the trimmed V and J ends, which lost 0 bases and 8 bases, there was a span of 8 bases. Germline V CDR1 and CDR2: MNHNS, SASEGT. This CDR3 has 13 amino acids. The CDR3 reads CASSEAHVKPQHF. The CDR3 nucleotides read TGTGCCAGCAGTGAAGCACATGTCAAGCCCCAGCATTTT.

This clonotype has at least ten counts. The chain recombines TRBV3-1 with TRBJ2-5; TRBD2 is a possible D gene (5 bases). This CDR3 comprises 14 residues. Per germline, CDR1 LGHDT and CDR2 YNNKEL (reference sequence). Trimming took off 2 bases at V and 2 bases at J, with 9 bases between the two ends. CDR3 amino acids: CASSQRGKQETQYF. The CDR3 DNA reads TGTGCCAGCAGCCAACGGGGTAAACAAGAGACCCAGTACTTC.

The chain couples TRBV30 to TRBJ2-5, with D uncertain. The length of the CDR3 is 12 residues. V gave up 3 bases and J gave up 3 bases, with 8 bases separating them. Germline CDR1 reads GTSNPN; CDR2 reads SVGIG (reference sequence). In DNA form, the CDR3 reads TGTGCCTGGAGCTTGGCAGAAGAGACCCAGTACTTC. It yields the protein CAWSLAEETQYF.

This clonotype has more than one count but fewer than ten. The V and J genes are TRBV11-2 and TRBJ1-2; D perhaps matches TRBD1 (6 bases). The CDR3 loop spans 15 amino acids. Per the germline V gene, CDR1 is SGHAT and CDR2 is FQNNGV. Trimming pared 0 bases from V and 0 bases from J, leaving 8 bases between. The CDR3 DNA follows: TGTGCCAGCAGCTTAGATCCAGGGGCTAACTATGGCTACACCTTC. It encodes CASSLDPGANYGYTF.

This clonotype came up many times. The chain combines TRBV4-1 with TRBJ1-1; D not resolved. The V end lost 1 base, the J end lost 0 bases, and 9 bases lay between the germline ends. Germline CDR1 is MGHRA and CDR2 is YSYEKL. This CDR3 comprises 15 residues. CDR3: CASSQVRALNTEAFF. The CDR3 DNA follows: TGCGCCAGCAGCCAAGTCCGGGCACTGAACACTGAAGCTTTCTTT.

This clonotype was seen ten or more times. The chain uses TRBV18 and TRBJ1-5; TRBD1 might be the D (5 bases). V was shortened by 3 bases and J by 11 bases, with 14 bases between the two germline ends. Germline lookup yields CDR1 KGHSH and CDR2 LQKENI. The CDR3 covers 13 residues. The DNA of the CDR3 is TGTGCCAGCTCACCGGAAGCCTTAGGGGCCCAGCATTTT. Its protein is CASSPEALGAQHF. Looking up the rest from reference TRBV18 and TRBJ1-5 gives the full variable domain: NAGVMQNPRHLVRRRGQEARLRCSPMKGHSHVYWYRQLPEEGLKFMVYLQKENIIDESGMPKERFSAEFPKEGPSILRIQQVVRGDSAAYFCASSPEALGAQHFGDGTRLSIL.

This clonotype has a handful of counts. The chain couples TRBV20-1 to TRBJ2-7; 8 bases agree with TRBD2. Germline CDR1 and CDR2: DFQATT and SNEGSKA (reference sequence). V lost 3 bases and J lost 2; bases outside the gene matches: 6. CDR3 length: 14 amino acids. DNA for the CDR3: TGCAGTGCTAGGACGAGCGGGGGCGCCTACGAGCAGTACTTC. The encoded protein is CSARTSGGAYEQYF.

This clonotype was seen ten or more times. The CDR3 DNA is TGTGCCATCAGTGGACAGGGCACAGAGACCCAGTACTTC. This codes for CAISGQGTETQYF. This rearrangement joins TRBV10-3 to TRBJ2-5, with TRBD1 matching 7 bases. The germline gives CDR1 ENHRY, CDR2 SYGVKD. CDR3 length equals 13 residues. Trimming removed 4 bases from V and 4 bases from J; junction bases left unmatched: 3.

CDR3 sequence (DNA): TGTGCCAGCAGTTACTCAGCACCCGGGACAGGGGCCTACGAGCAGTACTTC. This gives the protein CASSYSAPGTGAYEQYF. The V and J genes are TRBV6-5 and TRBJ2-7, with 10 positions matching TRBD1. The J segment lost 2 bases and the V segment lost 0 bases, leaving 7 bases of the junction unmatched. Germline CDR1 is MNHEY and CDR2 is SVGAGI. CDR3 length: 17 amino acids.

J is TRBJ2-5 and V is TRBV10-1; TRBD2 might be the D (6 bases). V gave up 0 bases and J gave up 5 bases, with 13 bases separating them. CDR1 is WNHNN and CDR2 is SYGVQD in the germline V gene (reference sequence). The CDR3 extends over 15 amino acids. CDR3 region: CASSESSRRGETQYF. The CDR3 DNA reads as TGCGCCAGCAGTGAGTCGTCTAGACGGGGGGAGACCCAGTACTTC.

V usage is TRBV28 and J usage is TRBJ2-5; D may be TRBD1 or TRBD2 (6 bases each). Trimming took 6 bases from V and 5 from J, leaving 19 bases between them. Germline loops: CDR1 MDHEN, CDR2 SYDVKM. This CDR3 has 15 residues. The CDR3 loop is CASRPGAGRSETQYF. The CDR3 bases are TGTGCCAGCAGACCGGGGGCAGGGAGGTCGGAGACCCAGTACTTC.

This clonotype has a count of ten or more. The J gene is TRBJ2-1, the V gene TRBV4-3; D unclear. The CDR3 has 16 residues. V lost 0 bases and J lost 2, with 11 bases in between. Germline V gene data show CDR1 as LGHNA and CDR2 as YSLEER. CDR3 sequence: CASSQEWTRTYNEQFF. For the CDR3, the DNA is TGCGCCAGCAGCCAAGAATGGACCAGAACCTACAATGAGCAGTTCTTC.

This clonotype was counted at least ten times. V gene TRBV28 combines with J gene TRBJ2-7; D not certain. The V gene lost 5 bases and the J gene lost 6 bases, with 11 bases spanning the gap. The CDR3 length is 12 residues. Germline assignment: CDR1 MDHEN and CDR2 SYDVKM. This chain's CDR3 is CASSPTRFEQYF. The CDR3 DNA is TGTGCCAGCAGTCCCACCCGTTTCGAGCAGTACTTC. The full variable domain, its missing parts supplied by reference TRBV28 and TRBJ2-7, is DVKVTQSSRYLVKRTGEKVFLECVQDMDHENMFWYRQDPGLGLRLIYFSYDVKMKEKGDIPEGYSVSREKKERFSLILESASTNQTSMYLCASSPTRFEQYFGPGTRLTVT.

This clonotype came up a few times. The chain couples TRBV9 to TRBJ2-3; no definite D call. Germline V gives CDR1 SGDLS, CDR2 YYNGEE. V was shortened by 2 bases and J by 2 bases, with 9 bases between the two germline ends. The CDR3 extends over 14 amino acids. The CDR3 loop is CASSVDIDTDTQYF. CDR3 nucleotide sequence: TGTGCCAGCAGCGTCGACATTGACACAGATACGCAGTATTTT.

The chain couples TRBV6-5 to TRBJ1-4; no clear D gene. CDR3 size: 15 residues. CDR1 is MNHEY and CDR2 is SVGAGI in the germline V gene. Trimming shortened V by 3 bases and J by 0 bases, and 8 bases separated the two germline ends. CDR3 in DNA: TGTGCCAGCAGTTATGACGGTGCAACTAATGAAAAACTGTTTTTT. Protein sequence: CASSYDGATNEKLFF.

This clonotype came up many times. J is TRBJ2-7 and V is TRBV6-5, with D possibly being TRBD1 (6 bases). The CDR3 extends over 16 amino acids. Germline V gives CDR1 MNHEY, CDR2 SVGAGI. V lost 6 bases and J lost 0, with 18 bases in between. This CDR3 reads CASSGTRQAFSYEQYF. CDR3 DNA: TGTGCCAGCAGCGGGACCCGACAGGCGTTCTCCTACGAGCAGTACTTC.

This clonotype has more than one count but fewer than ten. The chain carries TRBV11-1 and TRBJ2-7; perhaps TRBD2 as D (6 bases). CDR1 and CDR2 from the germline V gene are SGHAT and FQDESV (reference sequence). The CDR3 covers 12 residues. V was shortened by 5 bases and J by 4 bases, with 9 bases between the two germline ends. CDR3 in amino acids: CASSAGGYEQYF. CDR3 in DNA: TGTGCCAGCAGCGCTGGGGGGTACGAGCAGTACTTC.

The chain combines TRBV6-2 or TRBV6-3 with TRBJ2-7, with D hard to call. V was trimmed by 6 bases and J by 2 bases, leaving 17 bases between them. Germline V lookup: CDR1 MNHEY, CDR2 SVGEGT. The CDR3 totals 15 residues. This chain's CDR3 is CASRIQANPPYEQYF. Here the CDR3 DNA reads TGTGCCAGCAGGATACAAGCTAACCCTCCCTACGAGCAGTACTTC.

The J gene is TRBJ2-1, the V gene TRBV7-9; 12 bases line up with TRBD2. Germline V gives CDR1 SEHNR, CDR2 FQNEAQ (reference sequence). The trim removed 5 bases at V and 9 bases at J, leaving 8 bases unmatched. The CDR3 has 15 amino acids. DNA of the CDR3: TGTGCCAGCAGCCCTCGACTAGCGGGGGTGGTTGAGCAGTTCTTC. Translation: CASSPRLAGVVEQFF.

The table lists this clonotype with many counts. The chain uses TRBV5-4 and TRBJ1-2; no firm D call. CDR1 is SGHNT and CDR2 is YYREEE in the germline V gene (reference sequence). This CDR3 is built from 14 residues. V gave up 4 bases and J gave up 8 bases, with 18 bases separating them. CDR3 in amino acids: CASSRVLWMDGYTF. The CDR3 nucleotides are TGTGCCAGCAGCCGCGTTCTGTGGATGGACGGCTACACCTTC.

The chain links TRBV5-8 to TRBJ1-1; D is ambiguous. Germline V gives CDR1 SGHTS, CDR2 YDEGEE. Trimming took 0 bases from V and 6 from J, leaving 15 bases between them. CDR3 size: 15 residues. The CDR3 region has the DNA TGTGCCAGCAGCTTGGGGGTACAGTGGGCGGCTGAAGCTTTCTTT. It encodes CASSLGVQWAAEAFF.